What follows are 4 T cell receptor beta chains derived from one specimen sequenced in a study of shared clonotypes between healthy human individuals. Libraries were prepared by immunoSEQ multiplex PCR; TCRdb keeps only in-frame clonotypes and omits some of them. Among about 2.4 million clones listed, around nine tenths were seen once. What was sequenced was naive CD4+ T cells sorted from blood. Sample subset: CD45RA+ positively selected. All receptors come from a man in his late teens or twenties in good health.

This sequence joins TRBV6-1 and TRBJ2-7, with a possible D match to TRBD1 (6 bases). This CDR3 region has 13 residues. The V gene's germline CDR1 is MNHNS and CDR2 SASEGT. V shed 7 bases and J shed 1 base, with 11 bases lying between them. The CDR3 DNA reads as TGTGCCAGCACTACAGGGAATTCCTACGAGCAGTACTTC. This codes for CASTTGNSYEQYF.

V usage is TRBV27 and J usage is TRBJ1-2; D might be TRBD1 (6 bases). The V end was cut by 5 bases, the J end by 7 bases, with 17 bases between. CDR1 is MNHEY and CDR2 is SMNVEV in the germline V gene (reference sequence). This CDR3 spans 14 amino acids. This CDR3 reads CASSLRGGQGGYTF. CDR3 bases: TGTGCCAGCAGTCTCAGGGGAGGACAAGGTGGCTACACCTTC.

The V call is TRBV2, the J call TRBJ2-1; 13 positions match TRBD2. The CDR3 consists of 18 residues. V gave up 5 bases and J gave up 7 bases; unmatched junction bases: 14. Germline V CDR1 and CDR2: SNHLY, FYNNEI. CDR3 sequence (DNA): TGTGCCAGCAGTCGTCAACCTGGACTAGCGGGAGTCGGTAATGAGCAGTTCTTC. It is translated as CASSRQPGLAGVGNEQFF.

The rearrangement links TRBV9 to TRBJ2-2; 8 bases fit TRBD1. The germline V gene has CDR1 SGDLS and CDR2 YYNGEE. The CDR3 covers 15 residues. Unmatched junction bases numbered 5, after V lost 0 bases and J lost 7 bases. The CDR3: CASSVVPGGNGELFF. CDR3 coding DNA: TGTGCCAGCAGCGTAGTGCCAGGGGGCAACGGGGAGCTGTTTTTT. Together with reference TRBV9 and TRBJ2-2, the CDR3 gives the full variable domain: DSGVTQTPKHLITATGQRVTLRCSPRSGDLSVYWYQQSLDQGLQFLIQYYNGEERAKGNILERFSAQQFPDLHSELNLSSLELGDSALYFCASSVVPGGNGELFFGEGSRLTVL.